The 30 T cell receptor beta chains presented below share a single source sample, sequenced in a study of identical twins. TCRdb re-called the 5' RACE reads through MiXCR, storing one row per CDR3 protein. The sample holds about 520,000 distinct CDR3 sequences, less than 25% seen once. The sample was also linked to a second study, of T cells expressing NK-cell markers.

The sample was CD4+ T cells sorted from blood. The receptor set was obtained from a woman in her late teens or twenties in good health.

The rearrangement uses TRBV12-3 or TRBV12-4 and TRBJ2-1; D is unclear. V was cut by 5 bases and J by 6 bases, with 8 bases left in between. This CDR3 contains 12 residues. This chain's CDR3 is CASSQTGNEQFF. The CDR3 coding sequence is TGTGCCAGCAGTCAGACTGGCAATGAGCAGTTCTTC.

This clonotype showed up many times. The V call is TRBV12-3 or TRBV12-4, the J call TRBJ2-7, with a weak D call TRBD1 (6 bases). V shed 4 bases and J shed 9 bases, with 13 bases lying between them. This CDR3 is built from 12 residues. The CDR3 sequence: CASSSPGTRQYF. The CDR3 bases are TGTGCCAGCAGTTCCCCGGGGACAAGGCAGTACTTC.

There are many counts of this clonotype. The chain joins TRBV12-3 or TRBV12-4 to TRBJ2-1; D is undetermined. Trimming pared 6 bases from V and 3 bases from J, leaving 9 bases between. This CDR3 comprises 13 residues. CDR3 nucleotides: TGTGCCAGCAGACGTGACAACTACAATGAGCAGTTCTTC. It yields the protein CASRRDNYNEQFF.

The J gene is TRBJ2-7, the V gene TRBV5-1; 9 nucleotides agree with TRBD1. Germline V lookup: CDR1 SGHRS, CDR2 YFSETQ. The V and J ends lost 4 bases and 4 bases, in that order; junction bases with no gene match: 9. The CDR3 runs to 15 residues. The CDR3 bases are TGCGCCAGCAGCCCGAACAGGGGGCGGTATTACGAGCAGTACTTC. Protein product: CASSPNRGRYYEQYF. Full variable domain (remainder filled in from reference TRBV5-1 and TRBJ2-7): KAGVTQTPRYLIKTRGQQVTLSCSPISGHRSVSWYQQTPGQGLQFLFEYFSETQRNKGNFPGRFSGRQFSNSRSEMNVSTLELGDSALYLCASSPNRGRYYEQYFGPGTRLTVT.

This clonotype was counted between two and nine times. The V call is TRBV5-1, the J call TRBJ2-5; tentative D call: TRBD1 (5 bases). Germline V gene data show CDR1 as SGHRS and CDR2 as YFSETQ. V lost 7 bases, J lost 5 bases, and 6 bases lay in between. The CDR3 sequence is 10 residues long. CDR3 bases: TGCGCCAGCGCAGGGGAGACCCAGTACTTC. Protein sequence: CASAGETQYF.

This chain uses TRBV27 with TRBJ2-1; D not certain. Germline CDR1 reads MNHEY; CDR2 reads SMNVEV (reference sequence). Trimming shortened V by 5 bases and J by 7 bases, and 15 bases separated the two germline ends. This CDR3 region has 14 residues. DNA of the CDR3: TGTGCCAGCAGTCCGCGTTGGTCTGGGAATGAGCAGTTCTTC. Translated, it gives CASSPRWSGNEQFF.

The genes are TRBV6-5 and TRBJ2-7; D is ambiguous. This CDR3 is built from 13 residues. V lost 2 bases to trimming and J lost 3 bases, with 8 bases between them. CDR1 and CDR2 (germline): MNHEY, SVGAGI. CDR3 sequence (DNA): TGTGCCAGCAGTTACGAGCCGGGCTACGAGCAGTACTTC. Encoded protein: CASSYEPGYEQYF.

This clonotype came up a few times. The chain carries TRBV27 and TRBJ1-6; possibly TRBD1 for D (6 bases). This CDR3 is 14 amino acids long. Germline CDR1 is MNHEY and CDR2 is SMNVEV (reference sequence). V was trimmed by 6 bases and J by 10 bases, leaving 16 bases between them. This chain's CDR3 is CASRVAGDGSPLHF. CDR3 DNA: TGTGCCAGCAGGGTCGCAGGGGATGGGTCACCCCTCCACTTT.

The chain links TRBV20-1 to TRBJ1-3, with no clear D. CDR1 is DFQATT and CDR2 is SNEGSKA in the germline V gene (reference sequence). Trimming pared 6 bases from V and 3 bases from J, leaving 12 bases between. This CDR3 region has 13 residues. The CDR3 region is CSALDGNGNTIYF. The CDR3 nucleotides read TGCAGTGCCCTGGACGGGAATGGAAACACCATATATTTT.

This clonotype has just a few counts. The CDR3 nucleotides are TGTGCCAGCAGCCCCCGACCCTCTGGAAACACCATATATTTT. This encodes CASSPRPSGNTIYF. The chain recombines TRBV6-1 with TRBJ1-3; no firm D call. This CDR3 has 14 residues. Trimming removed 6 bases from V and 0 bases from J, with 9 bases in between. Per the germline V gene, CDR1 is MNHNS and CDR2 is SASEGT.

The chain links TRBV3-1 to TRBJ2-2; D gene ambiguous. CDR1 is LGHDT, CDR2 YNNKEL, per germline (reference sequence). This CDR3 is built from 14 residues. V lost 0 bases and J 8 bases, leaving 10 bases between the germline ends. The CDR3 here is CASSQDSAPGELFF. The CDR3 region has the DNA TGTGCCAGCAGCCAAGATTCAGCCCCGGGGGAGCTGTTTTTT.

The V and J genes are TRBV7-2 and TRBJ2-7, with D unclear. Trimming cost V 5 bases and J 8 bases, with 10 bases left between them. Germline assignment: CDR1 SGHTA and CDR2 FQGNSA. The CDR3 sequence is 11 residues long. The CDR3 reads CASSLLGKQYF. The CDR3 DNA reads as TGTGCCAGCAGCCTCCTAGGAAAGCAGTACTTC.

This clonotype has ten or more counts. The chain couples TRBV5-1 to TRBJ2-1; D gene uncertain. Germline-derived CDR1 and CDR2 are SGHRS and YFSETQ. The CDR3 totals 15 residues. Trimming left V 0 bases short and J 2 bases short, with 9 bases between. CDR3 DNA sequence: TGCGCCAGCAGCTTGGTACAGAACCCCTACAATGAGCAGTTCTTC. Its translation is CASSLVQNPYNEQFF.

The chain links TRBV6-1 to TRBJ1-1, with D perhaps TRBD1 (6 bases). Germline lookup yields CDR1 MNHNS and CDR2 SASEGT. The CDR3 is 13 amino acids. The V gene lost 6 bases and the J gene lost 5 bases, with 13 bases spanning the gap. This CDR3 is CASSIQGRTEAFF. CDR3 bases: TGTGCCAGCAGCATTCAGGGGCGGACTGAAGCTTTCTTT.

The V and J genes are TRBV7-9 and TRBJ2-3, with 11 bases that match TRBD2. After removal of 0 bases from V and 3 bases from J, the junction contained 2 bases not matched to a gene. This CDR3 spans 16 amino acids. The V gene's germline CDR1 is SEHNR and CDR2 FQNEAQ (reference sequence). For the CDR3, the DNA is TGTGCCAGCAGCTTAGCGCGGACTAGCGGGACAGATACGCAGTATTTT. As protein: CASSLARTSGTDTQYF.

This clonotype was seen a handful of times. The chain joins TRBV5-1 to TRBJ2-3, with 9 positions matching TRBD2. From germline, CDR1 is SGHRS and CDR2 YFSETQ. V gave up 5 bases and J gave up 6 bases; unmatched junction bases: 13. CDR3 length: 16 amino acids. CDR3 nucleotide sequence: TGCGCCAGCAGGCACGTCTCTAGCGGGGTTGGTGATACGCAGTATTTT. It encodes CASRHVSSGVGDTQYF.

The rearrangement uses TRBV5-1 and TRBJ2-2, with a tentative D call TRBD2 (5 bases). CDR3 length equals 14 residues. Looked up from germline, CDR1 is SGHRS and CDR2 is YFSETQ. The V gene lost 0 bases and the J gene lost 7 bases, with 10 bases spanning the gap. The CDR3 loop is CASSLDYEGGELFF. CDR3 nucleotides: TGCGCCAGCAGCTTGGACTACGAGGGCGGGGAGCTGTTTTTT.

In nucleotides, the CDR3 is TGCAGTGCTAGAAGTCAGGGGCCCTCTGGGGCCAACGTCCTGACTTTC. This encodes CSARSQGPSGANVLTF. The chain has TRBV20-1 and TRBJ2-6, with D possibly matching TRBD1 (6 bases). The germline gives CDR1 DFQATT, CDR2 SNEGSKA (reference sequence). The CDR3 contains 16 residues. V was clipped by 2 bases and J by 0 bases, with 11 bases between them.

This clonotype came up a few times. Here the CDR3 DNA reads TGCGCCAGCAGCTCCGGACAGGACCTATGGCGGAATGAAAAACTGTTTTTT. This gives the protein CASSSGQDLWRNEKLFF. The V call is TRBV5-1, the J call TRBJ1-4; 7 bases line up with TRBD1. From germline, CDR1 is SGHRS and CDR2 YFSETQ. V was pared by 3 bases and J by 5 bases, with 13 bases of the junction left unmatched. This CDR3 region has 17 residues.

This clonotype was counted many times. The chain links TRBV5-1 to TRBJ2-1; no clear D. The germline gives CDR1 SGHRS, CDR2 YFSETQ. Deletions cut 4 bases from V and 5 bases from J, with 13 bases between. The CDR3 totals 14 residues. Here the CDR3 DNA reads TGCGCCAGCAGCGTGTCGGTGACAAACAATGAGCAGTTCTTC. It encodes CASSVSVTNNEQFF.

This chain links TRBV20-1 with TRBJ2-1, with 8 bases lining up with TRBD2. Trimming removed 6 bases from V and 10 bases from J; junction bases left unmatched: 11. The length of the CDR3 is 13 residues. Germline V gives CDR1 DFQATT, CDR2 SNEGSKA (reference sequence). CDR3 sequence: CSASSGSMSEQFF. The CDR3 DNA follows: TGCAGTGCATCTAGCGGGTCAATGAGCGAGCAGTTCTTC.

The V call is TRBV5-1, the J call TRBJ2-7; a possible D gene is TRBD1 (6 bases). Germline CDR1 reads SGHRS; CDR2 reads YFSETQ. V shed 3 bases and J shed 3 bases, with 16 bases lying between them. The CDR3 extends over 15 amino acids. The DNA for the CDR3 is TGCGCCAGCAGCTCGAACCCCGGACAGATCTACGAGCAGTACTTC. Encoded protein: CASSSNPGQIYEQYF.

This clonotype appeared a few times. This chain uses TRBV12-3 or TRBV12-4 with TRBJ2-7; 8 bases align to TRBD1. The CDR3 sequence is 15 residues long. Germline trimming cut 6 bases from V and 6 bases from J; bases unmatched to any gene: 13. CDR3 residues: CASSLGPDRAREQYF. The CDR3 DNA is TGTGCCAGCAGCCTGGGTCCGGACAGGGCACGCGAGCAGTACTTC.

The chain has TRBV12-3 or TRBV12-4 and TRBJ2-7, with D tentatively TRBD1 or TRBD2 (5 bases each). The ends were cut back, 3 bases at V and 3 bases at J, with 15 bases in the middle. The CDR3 is made up of 15 amino acids. Here the CDR3 DNA reads TGTGCCAGCAGTTTTCAATGGGGGAGTGTCTACGAGCAGTACTTC. Protein: CASSFQWGSVYEQYF.

This rearrangement joins TRBV11-1 to TRBJ2-7; tentative D call: TRBD2 (6 bases). CDR1 and CDR2 from the germline V gene are SGHAT and FQDESV (reference sequence). Trimming cost V 3 bases and J 5 bases, with 14 bases left between them. The CDR3 is 14 residues long. The CDR3 is CASSFRGRYDEQYF. The CDR3 DNA follows: TGTGCCAGCAGCTTCCGGGGGAGGTACGACGAGCAGTACTTC.

The chain couples TRBV6-5 to TRBJ2-3, with 8 positions matching TRBD2. Germline V CDR1 and CDR2: MNHEY, SVGAGI. CDR3 length: 17 residues. Trimming at V came to 3 bases and at J to 3 bases, leaving 11 bases not matched to a gene. Written as DNA, the CDR3 is TGTGCCAGCAGTTATAATTATGCAGCGGGAGTAACAGATACGCAGTATTTT. This encodes CASSYNYAAGVTDTQYF.

This clonotype has a handful of counts. The gene calls are TRBV29-1 and TRBJ2-5; D is ambiguous. V dropped 5 bases and J dropped 5 bases, with 9 bases sitting between them. Germline V gives CDR1 SQVTM, CDR2 ANQGSEA. The CDR3 sequence is 11 residues long. DNA for the CDR3: TGCAGCGTTTTGAATCCGGAGACCCAGTACTTC. This encodes CSVLNPETQYF.

The J gene is TRBJ2-3, the V gene TRBV7-9, with 7 bases matching TRBD2. The CDR3 has 15 amino acids. CDR1 is SEHNR, CDR2 FQNEAQ, per germline (reference sequence). Germline trimming cut 5 bases from V and 0 bases from J; bases unmatched to any gene: 5. CDR3 in DNA: TGTGCCAGCAGCGGGGGGGACTGGAGCACAGATACGCAGTATTTT. It codes for CASSGGDWSTDTQYF. Complete variable domain (other parts from reference TRBV7-9 and TRBJ2-3): DTGVSQNPRHKITKRGQNVTFRCDPISEHNRLYWYRQTLGQGPEFLTYFQNEAQLEKSRLLSDRFSAERPKGSFSTLEIQRTEQGDSAMYLCASSGGDWSTDTQYFGPGTRLTVL.

This clonotype was recorded at least ten times. The V call is TRBV12-3 or TRBV12-4, the J call TRBJ2-3, with TRBD1 as a possible D gene (7 bases). Deletions cut 3 bases from V and 4 bases from J, with 8 bases between. This CDR3 is built from 13 residues. The CDR3 region has the DNA TGTGCCAGCAGTTTCAGGGGGGCAGATACGCAGTATTTT. As protein: CASSFRGADTQYF.

Many counts were recorded for this clonotype. The rearrangement uses TRBV7-9 and TRBJ1-3; TRBD1 aligns across 9 bases. The length of the CDR3 is 15 residues. Trimming cost V 3 bases and J 3 bases; bases outside gene matches: 3. The germline V gene encodes CDR1 SEHNR and CDR2 FQNEAQ (reference sequence). In nucleotides, the CDR3 is TGTGCCAGCAGCTTGGGACAGGGAGGTGGAAACACCATATATTTT. Translated: CASSLGQGGGNTIYF.